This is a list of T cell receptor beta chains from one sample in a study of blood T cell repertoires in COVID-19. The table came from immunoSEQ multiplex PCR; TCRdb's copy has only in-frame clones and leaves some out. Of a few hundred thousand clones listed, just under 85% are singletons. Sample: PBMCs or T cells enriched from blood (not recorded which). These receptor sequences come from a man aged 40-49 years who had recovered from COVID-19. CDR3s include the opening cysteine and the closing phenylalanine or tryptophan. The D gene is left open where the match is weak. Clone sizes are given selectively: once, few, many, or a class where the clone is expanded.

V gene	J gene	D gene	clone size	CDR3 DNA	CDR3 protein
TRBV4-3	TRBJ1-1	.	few	TGCGCCAGCAGCCTAGGGGGTTCGAACACTGAAGCTTTCTTT	CASSLGGSNTEAFF
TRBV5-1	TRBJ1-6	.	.	TGCGCCAGCAGCTTGGTACCAGGGGAACACCACTTT	CASSLVPGEHHF
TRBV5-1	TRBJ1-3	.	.	TGCGCCAGCAGCTTGGAAGGGGTTGGAAACACCATATATTTT	CASSLEGVGNTIYF
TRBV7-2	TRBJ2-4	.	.	TGTGCCAGCAGCTTTAGTGGCGGACTATCGGGAATTCAGTACTTC	CASSFSGGLSGIQYF
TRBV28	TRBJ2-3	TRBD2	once	TGTGCCAGCAGTTTATGGACTAGCGGGAGGGCCCCAGATACGCAGTATTTT	CASSLWTSGRAPDTQYF
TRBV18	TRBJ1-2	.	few	TGTGCCAGCTCACCATCCAGAGAGGCTGGCTACACCTTC	CASSPSREAGYTF
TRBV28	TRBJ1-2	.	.	TGTGCCAGCAGCCCAACAGTCTATGGCTACACCTTC	CASSPTVYGYTF
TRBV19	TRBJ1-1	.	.	TGTGCCAGTAGTATAGGAGGGGGCACTGAAGCTTTCTTT	CASSIGGGTEAFF
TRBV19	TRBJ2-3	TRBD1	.	TGTGCCAGTAGGACAGGGGGCACAGATACGCAGTATTTT	CASRTGGTDTQYF
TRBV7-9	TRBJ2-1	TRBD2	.	TGTGCCAGCAGGCGACTAGCGGCAACCTACAATGAGCAGTTCTTC	CASRRLAATYNEQFF
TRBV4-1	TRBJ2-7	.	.	TGCGCCAGCAGCCGCGCCGGACAGCTCACTTACGAGCAGTACTTC	CASSRAGQLTYEQYF
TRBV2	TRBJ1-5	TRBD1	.	TGTGCCAGCGAGGACAGGGCCCATCAGCCCCAGCATTTT	CASEDRAHQPQHF
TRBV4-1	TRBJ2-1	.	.	TGCGCCAGCAGCCAAAACCCTAGCGGCGGAGGGGGTCGGAATGAGCAGTTCTTC	CASSQNPSGGGGRNEQFF
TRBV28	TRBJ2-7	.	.	TGTGCCAGCATCTGGACGGACTGGGAGCAGTACTTC	CASIWTDWEQYF
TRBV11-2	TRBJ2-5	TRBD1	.	TGTGCCAGCAGCTCGGGAACAGGGGGCGGAAAGACCCAGTACTTC	CASSSGTGGGKTQYF
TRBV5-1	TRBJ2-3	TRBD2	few	TGCGCCAGCAGCGCCGGAGGGAGGGTCGGAGTGGATACGCAGTATTTT	CASSAGGRVGVDTQYF
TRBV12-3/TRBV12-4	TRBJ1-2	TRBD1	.	TGTGCCAGCAGTTCGGGACAGAGCTATGGCTACACCTTC	CASSSGQSYGYTF
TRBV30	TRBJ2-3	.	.	TGTGCCTGGAGGGGACTGACGGCTAGCACAGATACGCAGTATTTT	CAWRGLTASTDTQYF
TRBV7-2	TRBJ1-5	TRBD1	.	TGTGCCAGCAGCTTAAGAACGCCGGGACAGCGTAATCAGCCCCAGCATTTT	CASSLRTPGQRNQPQHF
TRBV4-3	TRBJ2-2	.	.	TGCGCCAGCAGCCAAGAAGTTCTGGCCAACACCGGGGAGCTGTTTTTT	CASSQEVLANTGELFF
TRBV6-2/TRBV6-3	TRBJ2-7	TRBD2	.	TGTGCCAGCAGTTACCAGACTAGCGGGGGGGCCTACGAGCAGTACTTC	CASSYQTSGGAYEQYF
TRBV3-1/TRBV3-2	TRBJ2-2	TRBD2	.	TGTGCCAGCAGCCAAGGGACTAGCGGGACTAGAGGGGAGCTGTTTTTT	CASSQGTSGTRGELFF
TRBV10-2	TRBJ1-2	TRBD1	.	TGCGCCAGCAGTGATAGAGGTTTGGGACAGGGTCCCCAATTGGTCTATGGCTACACCTTC	CASSDRGLGQGPQLVYGYTF
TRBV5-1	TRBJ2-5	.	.	TGCGCCAGCAGCCTAACCTTTCAAGAGACCCAGTACTTC	CASSLTFQETQYF
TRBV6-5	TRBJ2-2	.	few	TGTGCCAGCAGTTACTCGTCGGCCGGGGAGCTGTTTTTT	CASSYSSAGELFF
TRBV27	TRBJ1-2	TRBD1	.	TGTGCCACCGGGGACAGGGGGCGCGATGGCTACACCTTC	CATGDRGRDGYTF
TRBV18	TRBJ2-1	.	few	TGTGCCAGCCAATCGGGACTGAACAATGAGCAGTTCTTC	CASQSGLNNEQFF
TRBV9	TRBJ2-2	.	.	TGTGCCAGCAGCCCCCTGAGGACCGGGGAGCTGTTTTTT	CASSPLRTGELFF
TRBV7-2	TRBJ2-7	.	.	TGTGCCAGCAGCCCCGGAGGAGTAGCCTTGGGTTACGAGCAGTACTTC	CASSPGGVALGYEQYF
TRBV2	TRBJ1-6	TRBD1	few	TGTGCCAGCAGTAGGGGCAGGGGGGATTCACCCCTCCACTTT	CASSRGRGDSPLHF
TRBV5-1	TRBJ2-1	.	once	TGCGCCAGCAGCTTGGAGGGGTTAGACTACAATGAGCAGTTCTTC	CASSLEGLDYNEQFF